The 23 T cell receptor beta chains in this list originate from one sample, sequenced in a study of blood T cell repertoires in COVID-19. The table came from immunoSEQ multiplex PCR; TCRdb's copy has only in-frame clones and leaves some out. The sample consists of about 270,000 clones, approximately 80% of them appearing once. The source material was peripheral blood. The source of these receptors is a woman aged 55-69 years with active or convalescent COVID-19.

The chain recombines TRBV2 with TRBJ2-3; 7 nucleotides match TRBD1. Germline V lookup: CDR1 SNHLY, CDR2 FYNNEI. The J segment lost 4 bases and the V segment lost 7 bases, leaving 2 bases of the junction unmatched. The CDR3 covers 12 residues. Here the CDR3 DNA reads TGTGCCAGCAAGGGGGCGGCAGATACGCAGTATTTT. The encoded protein is CASKGAADTQYF.

The chain joins TRBV10-3 to TRBJ1-3, with unresolved D. V was trimmed by 2 bases and J by 3 bases, leaving 11 bases between them. This CDR3 has 15 amino acids. Looked up from germline, CDR1 is ENHRY and CDR2 is SYGVKD. CDR3 region: CAISEALGSGNTIYF. CDR3 in DNA: TGTGCCATCAGTGAGGCCCTCGGGAGTGGAAACACCATATATTTT.

The V gene is TRBV30, the J gene TRBJ1-4; D ambiguous. Germline CDR1 and CDR2: GTSNPN and SVGIG (reference sequence). V was shortened by 7 bases and J by 4 bases, with 4 bases between the two germline ends. This CDR3 is built from 10 residues. This chain's CDR3 is CAFNNEKLFF. For the CDR3, the DNA is TGTGCCTTCAATAATGAAAAACTGTTTTTT.

This rearrangement joins TRBV7-9 to TRBJ2-3, with 7 bases lining up with TRBD2. CDR1 is SEHNR, CDR2 FQNEAQ, per germline (reference sequence). Trimming cost V 4 bases and J 4 bases; bases outside gene matches: 5. The CDR3 contains 14 residues. In DNA form, the CDR3 reads TGTGCCAGCAGCTGGCTAGCGGACTCAGATACGCAGTATTTT. This gives the protein CASSWLADSDTQYF.

The rearrangement links TRBV19 to TRBJ1-2; 7 bases line up with TRBD1. The V gene end was trimmed by 4 bases and the J gene end by 4 bases; junction bases not matched to a gene: 9. Germline lookup yields CDR1 LNHDA and CDR2 SQIVND (reference sequence). The CDR3 has 15 residues. CDR3 amino acids: CASSTTGANTYGYTF. The CDR3 DNA reads as TGTGCCAGTAGTACAACAGGGGCCAACACCTATGGCTACACCTTC. The variable domain in full, completed from reference TRBV19 and TRBJ1-2, reads DGGITQSPKYLFRKEGQNVTLSCEQNLNHDAMYWYRQDPGQGLRLIYYSQIVNDFQKGDIAEGYSVSREKKESFPLTVTSAQKNPTAFYLCASSTTGANTYGYTFGSGTRLTVV.

The V gene is TRBV30, the J gene TRBJ2-3; maybe TRBD2 (7 bases). Germline V gene data show CDR1 as GTSNPN and CDR2 as SVGIG (reference sequence). The ends were cut back, 8 bases at V and 4 bases at J, with 22 bases in the middle. The CDR3 sequence is 15 residues long. The CDR3 coding sequence is TGTGCCCGAACCGGGGGGCTAGCGCGCGCAGATACGCAGTATTTT. Its translation is CARTGGLARADTQYF.

This clone was detected a few times. The identical CDR3 is also encoded by other nucleotide sequences in the sample. The chain carries TRBV6-5 and TRBJ2-7; 8 bases align to TRBD2. Germline lookup yields CDR1 MNHEY and CDR2 SVGAGI. The CDR3 length is 14 residues. Germline trimming cut 5 bases from V and 4 bases from J; bases unmatched to any gene: 7. The CDR3 DNA reads TGTGCCAGCAGTAACACCGGGGGGGGGTACGAGCAGTACTTC. This codes for CASSNTGGGYEQYF.

The rearrangement uses TRBV18 and TRBJ1-1; 7 positions match TRBD1. In germline, CDR1 is KGHSH, CDR2 LQKENI. Trimming took 2 bases from V and 4 from J; bases not matched to a gene: 1. CDR3 length: 13 residues. CDR3 sequence (DNA): TGTGCCAGCTCACCAGGGGACAGCACTGAAGCTTTCTTT. It is translated as CASSPGDSTEAFF.

V usage is TRBV2 and J usage is TRBJ1-6; 9 bases match TRBD1. CDR3 length: 17 residues. CDR1 and CDR2 (germline): SNHLY, FYNNEI. V shed 5 bases and J 0 bases; nucleotides not matched to a gene: 5. Here the CDR3 DNA reads TGTGCCAGCAGTATGGACAGGGGAAGCTCCTATAATTCACCCCTCCACTTT. Amino acid sequence: CASSMDRGSSYNSPLHF.

The chain is built from TRBV3-1 (or the pseudogene TRBV3-2) and TRBJ1-5; D may be TRBD1 (6 bases). In germline, CDR1 is LGHDT, CDR2 YNNKEL (reference sequence). There are 12 residues in the CDR3. V lost 4 bases and J 15 bases, leaving 16 bases between the germline ends. The CDR3 here is CASSRRPTGRHF. CDR3 bases: TGTGCCAGCAGCCGCCGCCCGACAGGACGGCATTTT.

The chain links TRBV6-2 or TRBV6-3 to TRBJ2-1; D possibly corresponds to TRBD2 (5 bases). V lost 3 bases and J 13 bases, leaving 10 bases between the germline ends. Germline V gives CDR1 MNHEY, CDR2 SVGEGT. The CDR3 extends over 11 amino acids. Written as DNA, the CDR3 is TGTGCCAGCAGTTATTCTAGCTTTCAGTTCTTC. Translated: CASSYSSFQFF.

The genes are TRBV18 and TRBJ2-1; 9 positions match TRBD1. J lost 5 bases, V lost 5 bases, and 7 bases had no gene match. The CDR3 extends over 15 amino acids. CDR1 is KGHSH and CDR2 is LQKENI in the germline V gene. Here the CDR3 reads CASSGGDRVDNEQFF. The CDR3 DNA sequence: TGTGCCAGCTCAGGAGGGGACAGGGTAGACAATGAGCAGTTCTTC.

The chain links TRBV5-1 to TRBJ2-2, with 7 bases that match TRBD2. The CDR3 totals 13 residues. The J segment lost 10 bases and the V segment lost 0 bases, leaving 3 bases of the junction unmatched. CDR1 is SGHRS, CDR2 YFSETQ, per germline. This CDR3 is CASSLERGSELFF. The CDR3 DNA reads TGCGCCAGCAGCTTGGAGCGGGGTTCGGAGCTGTTTTTT.

This clone occurred once. The chain uses TRBV27 and TRBJ1-5; the D gene is possibly TRBD1 (5 bases). V was clipped by 6 bases and J by 5 bases, with 17 bases between them. CDR1 is MNHEY, CDR2 SMNVEV, per germline (reference sequence). This CDR3 is 15 amino acids long. Written as DNA, the CDR3 is TGTGCCAGCAGGCCCGGCTGGGGGGTAGATCAGCCCCAGCATTTT. This gives the protein CASRPGWGVDQPQHF.

The V and J genes are TRBV18 and TRBJ2-3; TRBD1 aligns across 9 bases. Germline CDR1 KGHSH, CDR2 LQKENI. V lost 4 bases and J lost 3; bases outside the gene matches: 8. The CDR3 contains 16 residues. CDR3 loop: CASSLGGTGTTDTQYF. The DNA for the CDR3 is TGTGCCAGCTCACTGGGAGGGACAGGGACAACAGATACGCAGTATTTT.

The chain employs TRBV7-9 and TRBJ2-7, with unresolved D. In germline, CDR1 is SEHNR, CDR2 FQNEAQ (reference sequence). CDR3 length: 12 amino acids. Trimming cost V 5 bases and J 6 bases, with 11 bases left between them. CDR3 DNA: TGTGCCAGCAGCCCCATCACGGGCGAGCAGTACTTC. It translates to CASSPITGEQYF.

This chain links TRBV9 with TRBJ1-4; D is unclear. The CDR3 has 14 amino acids. Germline lookup yields CDR1 SGDLS and CDR2 YYNGEE. The ends were cut back, 3 bases at V and 3 bases at J, with 9 bases in the middle. CDR3 nucleotides: TGTGCCAGCAGCGCAAGGCAGGCTAATGAAAAACTGTTTTTT. It codes for CASSARQANEKLFF.

CDR3 in amino acids: CASGLVRLAGPADTQYF. In DNA form, the CDR3 reads TGTGCTAGTGGTTTGGTACGGCTAGCGGGACCGGCAGATACGCAGTATTTT. The rearrangement uses TRBV12-5 and TRBJ2-3; 9 bases are a match to TRBD2. CDR3 size: 17 residues. J was trimmed by 4 bases and V by 0 bases; bases with no gene match: 8. Germline values: CDR1 LGHNT, CDR2 FRNRAP.

V is TRBV3-1 (or the pseudogene TRBV3-2) and J is TRBJ2-5; TRBD2 agrees at 12 bases. V was pared by 1 base and J by 4 bases, with 4 bases of the junction left unmatched. This CDR3 has 16 amino acids. CDR1 and CDR2 (germline): LGHDT, YNNKEL (reference sequence). The CDR3, as DNA: TGTGCCAGCAGCCAAGCTAGCGGGGGGGCGGGAGAGACCCAGTACTTC. Its translation is CASSQASGGAGETQYF.

This chain links TRBV28 with TRBJ1-2; D not certain. Looked up from germline, CDR1 is MDHEN and CDR2 is SYDVKM. The CDR3 runs to 12 residues. V shed 3 bases and J shed 8 bases, with 10 bases lying between them. As DNA, the CDR3 is TGTGCCAGCAGTTTCTCGTTCTTGGGCTACACCTTC. Residues: CASSFSFLGYTF.

The sample holds a few counts of this clone. The J gene is TRBJ2-7, the V gene TRBV5-6; 7 nucleotides agree with TRBD1. This CDR3 contains 16 residues. Germline values: CDR1 SGHDT, CDR2 YYEEEE. V lost 2 bases, J lost 3 bases, and 11 bases stayed unmatched. The CDR3 nucleotides are TGTGCCAGCAGCTTAAGGACAGGACGTGTCAACTACGAGCAGTACTTC. It translates to CASSLRTGRVNYEQYF.

In its sample, this clone was seen once. This chain connects TRBV10-1 to TRBJ1-5; D unresolved. Germline V gene lookup returns CDR1 WNHNN and CDR2 SYGVQD (reference sequence). Trimming shortened V by 4 bases and J by 0 bases, and 10 bases separated the two germline ends. This CDR3 has 15 amino acids. The CDR3 DNA follows: TGCGCCAGCAGTGTCCCCGGGTTTAGCAATCAGCCCCAGCATTTT. It translates to CASSVPGFSNQPQHF.

The chain recombines TRBV5-1 with TRBJ2-7, with 11 bases matching TRBD1. Trimming removed 2 bases from V and 6 bases from J; junction bases left unmatched: 10. Germline loops: CDR1 SGHRS, CDR2 YFSETQ. The CDR3 is made up of 16 amino acids. This CDR3 reads CASSFTGTGGRGEQYF. The CDR3 coding sequence is TGCGCCAGCAGCTTCACTGGGACAGGGGGTCGGGGCGAGCAGTACTTC.